The clone carrying this T cell receptor beta chain was observed at least ten times. V lost 5 bases, J lost 6 bases, and 8 bases stayed unmatched. This CDR3 is 14 amino acids long. CDR1 SEHNR and CDR2 FQNEAQ come from the germline V gene (reference sequence). Quantitative barcoded 5'-RACE was used to prepare TCR beta libraries. MiXCR was run by TCRdb on the 5' RACE reads, yielding one entry per CDR3 protein. The data show 150,000 to 200,000 distinct CDR3 sequences, 18% seen once. The sample originates from a study of CD8 T cells in ankylosing spondylitis. The source is a male donor between 5 and 35 years old with ankylosing spondylitis or in good health (not recorded which). This chain joins TRBV7-9 and TRBJ2-3; TRBD2 agrees at 7 bases. The material sequenced was blood, either unsorted or a sorted T cell fraction (not recorded which). The DNA of the CDR3 is TGTGCCAGCAGCCTCGCCACCGGGGGGGATACGCAGTATTTT. Protein: CASSLATGGDTQYF.